The T cell receptor (beta chain) under discussion was sequenced for a study of OX40 agonist ivuxolimab in advanced cancers. Trimming pared 2 bases from V and 1 base from J, leaving 5 bases between. The germline CDR1 and CDR2 sequences are MNHEY and SVGAGI. This CDR3 region has 13 residues. Sequencing was performed with immunoSEQ multiplex PCR; in TCRdb, only in-frame clones are kept and a portion is missing. Here the sample spans tens of thousands of clones, 85% being singletons. The V gene is TRBV6-5, the J gene TRBJ1-2; D is unresolved. The sequence was collected from an adult with an advanced solid tumor such as melanoma, head and neck, liver or kidney cancer. Material: CD4+ or CD8+ T cells sorted from blood, obtained in a trial of the OX40 agonist ivuxolimab. The DNA of the CDR3 is TGTGCCAGCAGTTACGACCGTAACTATGGCTACACCTTC. Its translation: CASSYDRNYGYTF.